This T cell receptor (beta chain) was captured in a study of T-cell reconstitution after alpha-beta-depleted transplantation in children. Study-wide results and limits: It was reported that alpha-beta T cells came from several hundred expanded graft clones (about two months after transplant). Recipient T cells and thymic progenitors that survived were the source of the high TCRbeta diversity seen at day 60 in some patients. At one year after transplant, newly produced T cells mostly accounted for T-cell counts and diversity.

Details on this clonotype: No antigen is known for it. A much larger clone sits a single nucleotide away, making a read error possible.

TCRbeta library construction was performed incorporating unique molecular identifiers. TCRdb analysed the PCR reads with MiXCR anew, one entry per CDR3 protein. The repertoire has approximately 300,000 distinct CDR3 sequences, around 7.1% of them found once; the top ten carry 9.1%. CDR3 length: 12 residues. In germline, CDR1 is PRHDT, CDR2 FYEKMQ (reference sequence). The ends were cut back, 5 bases at V and 9 bases at J, with 11 bases in the middle. This sequence joins TRBV13 and TRBJ2-1; the D is unclear. This material consisted of peripheral blood, taken 360 days after TCRalphabeta/CD19-depleted stem cell transplant. The receptor was derived from a female patient under 10 years old who had a stem cell transplant for Fanconi anemia, so the T cells may come from the graft donor. The CDR3 loop reads CASSALGCEQFF. The CDR3 DNA sequence: TGTGCCAGCAGCGCCTTGGGATGTGAGCAGTTCTTC.